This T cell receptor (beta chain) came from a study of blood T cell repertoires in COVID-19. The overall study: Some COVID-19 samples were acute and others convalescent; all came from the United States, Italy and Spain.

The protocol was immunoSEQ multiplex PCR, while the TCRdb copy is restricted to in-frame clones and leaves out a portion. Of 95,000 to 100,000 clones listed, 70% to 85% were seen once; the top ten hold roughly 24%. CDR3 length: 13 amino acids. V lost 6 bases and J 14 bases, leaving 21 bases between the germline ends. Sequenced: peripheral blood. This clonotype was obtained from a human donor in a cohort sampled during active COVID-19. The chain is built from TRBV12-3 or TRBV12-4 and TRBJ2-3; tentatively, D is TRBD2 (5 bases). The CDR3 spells CASRNFTGIRRYF. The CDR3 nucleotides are TGTGCCAGCAGGAACTTTACGGGGATTCGGAGGTATTTT.